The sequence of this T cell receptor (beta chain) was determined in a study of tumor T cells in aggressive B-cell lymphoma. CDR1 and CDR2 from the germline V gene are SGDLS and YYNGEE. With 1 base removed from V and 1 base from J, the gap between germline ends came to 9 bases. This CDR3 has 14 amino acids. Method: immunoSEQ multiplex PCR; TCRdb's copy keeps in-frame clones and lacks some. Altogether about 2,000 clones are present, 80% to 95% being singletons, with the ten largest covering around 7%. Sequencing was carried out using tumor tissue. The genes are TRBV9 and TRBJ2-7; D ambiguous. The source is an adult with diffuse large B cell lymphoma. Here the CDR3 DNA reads TGTGCCAGCAGCGTAAGTAGCTGGTCCTACGAGCAGTACTTC. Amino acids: CASSVSSWSYEQYF.